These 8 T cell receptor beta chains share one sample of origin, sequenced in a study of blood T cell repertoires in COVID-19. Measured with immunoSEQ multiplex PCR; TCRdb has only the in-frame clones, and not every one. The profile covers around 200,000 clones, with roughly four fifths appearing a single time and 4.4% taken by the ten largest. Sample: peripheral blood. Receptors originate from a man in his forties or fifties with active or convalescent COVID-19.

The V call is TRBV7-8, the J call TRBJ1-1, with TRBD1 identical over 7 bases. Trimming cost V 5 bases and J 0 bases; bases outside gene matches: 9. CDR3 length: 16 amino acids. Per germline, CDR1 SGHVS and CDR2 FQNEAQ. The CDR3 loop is CASSPRDSTMNTEAFF. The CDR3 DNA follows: TGTGCCAGCAGCCCCCGGGACAGCACTATGAACACTGAAGCTTTCTTT.

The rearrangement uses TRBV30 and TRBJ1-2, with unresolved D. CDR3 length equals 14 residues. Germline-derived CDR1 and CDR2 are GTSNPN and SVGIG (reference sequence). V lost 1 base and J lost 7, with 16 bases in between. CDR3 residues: CAWSATNSPLGYTF. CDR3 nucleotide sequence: TGTGCCTGGAGTGCCACGAATAGCCCTCTTGGCTACACCTTC.

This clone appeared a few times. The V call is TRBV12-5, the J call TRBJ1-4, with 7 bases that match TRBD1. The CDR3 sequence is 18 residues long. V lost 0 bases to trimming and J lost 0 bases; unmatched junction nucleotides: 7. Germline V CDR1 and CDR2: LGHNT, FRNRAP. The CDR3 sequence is CASGLVERGRSTNEKLFF. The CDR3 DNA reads TGTGCTAGTGGTTTGGTAGAAAGGGGGCGATCAACTAATGAAAAACTGTTTTTT.

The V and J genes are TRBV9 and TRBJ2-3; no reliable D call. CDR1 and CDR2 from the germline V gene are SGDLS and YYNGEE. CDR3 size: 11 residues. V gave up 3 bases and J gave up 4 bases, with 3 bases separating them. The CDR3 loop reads CASSAADTQYF. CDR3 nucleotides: TGTGCCAGCAGCGCAGCAGATACGCAGTATTTT.

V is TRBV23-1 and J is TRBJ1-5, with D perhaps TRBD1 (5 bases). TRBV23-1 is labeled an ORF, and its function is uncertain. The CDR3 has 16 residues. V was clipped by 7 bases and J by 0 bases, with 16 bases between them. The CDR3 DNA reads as TGCGCCAGCACTACGCTGGGGGGGGATAGCAATCAGCCCCAGCATTTT. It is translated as CASTTLGGDSNQPQHF.

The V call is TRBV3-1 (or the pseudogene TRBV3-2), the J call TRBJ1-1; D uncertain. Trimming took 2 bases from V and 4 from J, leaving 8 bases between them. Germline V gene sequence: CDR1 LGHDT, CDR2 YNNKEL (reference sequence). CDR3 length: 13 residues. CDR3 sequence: CASSQIAGTEAFF. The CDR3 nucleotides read TGTGCCAGCAGCCAAATAGCGGGCACTGAAGCTTTCTTT.

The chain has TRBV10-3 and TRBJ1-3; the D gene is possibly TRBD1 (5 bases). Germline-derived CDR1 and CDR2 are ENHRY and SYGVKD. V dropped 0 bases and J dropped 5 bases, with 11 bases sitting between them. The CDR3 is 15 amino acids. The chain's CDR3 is CAISESGARRNTIYF. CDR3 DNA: TGTGCCATCAGTGAGTCTGGGGCAAGAAGAAACACCATATATTTT.

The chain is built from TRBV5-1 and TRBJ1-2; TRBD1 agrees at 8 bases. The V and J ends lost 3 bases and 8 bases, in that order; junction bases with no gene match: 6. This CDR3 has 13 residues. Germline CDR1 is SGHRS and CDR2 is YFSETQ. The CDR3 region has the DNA TGCGCCAGCAGCTCCGCAGGGGGCTCAGGCTACACCTTC. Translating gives CASSSAGGSGYTF.